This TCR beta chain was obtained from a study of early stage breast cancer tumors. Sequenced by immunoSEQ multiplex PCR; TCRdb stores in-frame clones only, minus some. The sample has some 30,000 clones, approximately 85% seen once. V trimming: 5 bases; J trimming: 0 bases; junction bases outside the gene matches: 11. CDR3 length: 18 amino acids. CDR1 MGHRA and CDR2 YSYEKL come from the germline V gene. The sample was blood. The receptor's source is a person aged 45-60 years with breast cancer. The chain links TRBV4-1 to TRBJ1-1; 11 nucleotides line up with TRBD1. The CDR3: CASSYYIGTGGVNTEAFF. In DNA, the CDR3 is TGCGCCAGCAGCTACTACATCGGGACAGGGGGTGTGAACACTGAAGCTTTCTTT.